These T cell receptor beta chains were read from a single sample in a study of T cell responses to AZD1222 COVID-19 vaccine. Assay: immunoSEQ multiplex PCR; the TCRdb copy retains only in-frame clones and omits some. The profile covers 160,000 or so clones, with 92% appearing a single time and around 0.98% taken by the ten largest. The specimen comprised peripheral blood, sampled 28 days after the second AZD1222 dose. The receptors come from an adult who received the AZD1222 COVID-19 vaccine. The CDR3 runs from the conserved cysteine through the conserved F or W. D genes are given only for firm matches.

j_call: TRBJ1-1
v_call: TRBV10-3
d_call: -
cdr3_aa: CAISESNGVWTEAFF
cdr3_nt: TGTGCCATCAGTGAGTCGAATGGGGTTTGGACTGAAGCTTTCTTT

j_call: TRBJ2-2
v_call: TRBV9
d_call: TRBD2
cdr3_aa: CASSVEGTTYTGELFF
cdr3_nt: TGTGCCAGCAGCGTAGAGGGGACTACCTATACCGGGGAGCTGTTTTTT

j_call: TRBJ2-7
v_call: TRBV11-2
d_call: -
cdr3_aa: CASSLDPGQTYEQYF
cdr3_nt: TGTGCCAGCAGCTTAGACCCGGGACAAACCTACGAGCAGTACTTC

j_call: TRBJ1-2
v_call: TRBV29-1
d_call: -
cdr3_aa: CSVAPGDYGYTF
cdr3_nt: TGCAGCGTTGCCCCAGGGGACTATGGCTACACCTTC

j_call: TRBJ1-2
v_call: TRBV23-1
d_call: TRBD1
cdr3_aa: CASSQSTFSPGQGPLFYGYTF
cdr3_nt: TGCGCCAGCAGTCAATCAACCTTTTCCCCGGGACAGGGGCCTCTTTTCTATGGCTACACCTTC

j_call: TRBJ2-2
v_call: TRBV27
d_call: TRBD2
cdr3_aa: CASSWGGAGELFF
cdr3_nt: TGTGCCAGCAGTTGGGGGGGGGCCGGGGAGCTGTTTTTT

j_call: TRBJ2-5
v_call: TRBV11-2
d_call: -
cdr3_aa: CASSPRQGAEKYF
cdr3_nt: TGTGCCAGCAGCCCCCGTCAGGGTGCCGAAAAATACTTC

j_call: TRBJ1-1
v_call: TRBV29-1
d_call: -
cdr3_aa: CSVGGWGTANTEAFF
cdr3_nt: TGCAGCGTCGGGGGGTGGGGCACCGCGAACACTGAAGCTTTCTTT

j_call: TRBJ1-6
v_call: TRBV5-5
d_call: -
cdr3_aa: CASSLGAGVAGASPLHF
cdr3_nt: TGTGCCAGCAGCTTGGGAGCAGGCGTCGCAGGAGCTTCACCCCTCCACTTT

j_call: TRBJ2-2
v_call: TRBV12-3/TRBV12-4
d_call: -
cdr3_aa: CASSLVTGELFF
cdr3_nt: TGTGCCAGCAGTTTAGTCACCGGGGAGCTGTTTTTT

j_call: TRBJ1-6
v_call: TRBV27
d_call: TRBD1
cdr3_aa: CASSPRDRMTPLHF
cdr3_nt: TGTGCCAGCAGTCCTCGGGACAGGATGACACCCCTCCACTTT

j_call: TRBJ2-1
v_call: TRBV3-1/TRBV3-2
d_call: -
cdr3_aa: CASSQDPDYNEQFF
cdr3_nt: TGTGCCAGCAGCCAAGATCCGGATTACAATGAGCAGTTCTTC